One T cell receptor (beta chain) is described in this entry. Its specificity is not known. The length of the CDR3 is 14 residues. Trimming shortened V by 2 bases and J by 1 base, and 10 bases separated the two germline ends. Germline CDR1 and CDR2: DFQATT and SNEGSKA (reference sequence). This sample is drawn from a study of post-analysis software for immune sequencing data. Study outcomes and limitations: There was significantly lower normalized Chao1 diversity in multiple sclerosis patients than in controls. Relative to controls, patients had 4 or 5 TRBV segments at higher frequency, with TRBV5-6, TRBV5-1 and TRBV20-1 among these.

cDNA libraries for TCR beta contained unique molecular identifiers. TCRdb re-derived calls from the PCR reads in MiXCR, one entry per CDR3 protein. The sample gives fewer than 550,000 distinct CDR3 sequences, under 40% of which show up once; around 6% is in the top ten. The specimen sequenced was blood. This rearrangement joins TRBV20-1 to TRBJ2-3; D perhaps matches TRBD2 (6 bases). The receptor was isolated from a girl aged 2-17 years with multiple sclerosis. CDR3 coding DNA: TGCAGTGCTAGATCGAGCGGGCGCACAGATACGCAGTATTTT. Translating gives CSARSSGRTDTQYF.